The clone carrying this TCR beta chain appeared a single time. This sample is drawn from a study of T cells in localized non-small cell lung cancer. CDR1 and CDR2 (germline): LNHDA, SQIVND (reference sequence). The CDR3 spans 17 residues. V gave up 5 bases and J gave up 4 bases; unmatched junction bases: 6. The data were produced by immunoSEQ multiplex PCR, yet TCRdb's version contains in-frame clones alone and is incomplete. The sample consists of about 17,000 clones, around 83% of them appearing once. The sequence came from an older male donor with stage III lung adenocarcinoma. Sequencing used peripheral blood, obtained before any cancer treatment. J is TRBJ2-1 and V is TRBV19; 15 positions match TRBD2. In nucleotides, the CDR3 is TGTGCCAGTAGTCGGAAGGGACTAGCGGGGGGTTACAATGAGCAGTTCTTC. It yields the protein CASSRKGLAGGYNEQFF.